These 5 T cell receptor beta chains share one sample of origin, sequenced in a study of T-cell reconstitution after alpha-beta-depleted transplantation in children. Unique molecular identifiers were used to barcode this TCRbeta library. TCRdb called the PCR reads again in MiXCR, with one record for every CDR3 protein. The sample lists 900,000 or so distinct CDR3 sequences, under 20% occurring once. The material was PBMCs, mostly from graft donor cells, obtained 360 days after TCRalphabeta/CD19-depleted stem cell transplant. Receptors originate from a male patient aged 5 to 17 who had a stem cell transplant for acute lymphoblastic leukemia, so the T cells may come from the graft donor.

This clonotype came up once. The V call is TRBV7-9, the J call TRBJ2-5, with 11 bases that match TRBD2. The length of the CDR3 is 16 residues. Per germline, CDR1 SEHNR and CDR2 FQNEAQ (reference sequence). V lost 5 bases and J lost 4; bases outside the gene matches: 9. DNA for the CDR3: TGTGCCAGCAGCGACCGACTAGCGGGGTTGATAGAGACCCAGTACTTC. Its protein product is CASSDRLAGLIETQYF.

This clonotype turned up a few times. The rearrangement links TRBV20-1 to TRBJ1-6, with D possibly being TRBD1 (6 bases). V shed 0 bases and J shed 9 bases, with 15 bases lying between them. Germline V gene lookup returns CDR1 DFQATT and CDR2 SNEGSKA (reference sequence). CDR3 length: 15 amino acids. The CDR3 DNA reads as TGCAGTGCTAGAGATAGAGAGGGGGTCTTTTCACCCCTCCACTTT. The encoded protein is CSARDREGVFSPLHF.

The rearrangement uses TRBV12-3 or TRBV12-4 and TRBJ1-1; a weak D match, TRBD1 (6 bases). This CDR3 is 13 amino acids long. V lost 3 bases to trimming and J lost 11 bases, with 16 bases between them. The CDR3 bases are TGTGCCAGCAGTTTCCGTCGATACAGGGAGGCTTTCTTT. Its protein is CASSFRRYREAFF.

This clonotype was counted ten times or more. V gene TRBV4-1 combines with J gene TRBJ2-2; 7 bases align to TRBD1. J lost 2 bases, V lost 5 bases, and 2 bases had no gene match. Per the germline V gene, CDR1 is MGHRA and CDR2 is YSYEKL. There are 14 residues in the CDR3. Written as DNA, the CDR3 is TGCGCCAGCAGCGACAGGGCAAACACCGGGGAGCTGTTTTTT. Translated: CASSDRANTGELFF.

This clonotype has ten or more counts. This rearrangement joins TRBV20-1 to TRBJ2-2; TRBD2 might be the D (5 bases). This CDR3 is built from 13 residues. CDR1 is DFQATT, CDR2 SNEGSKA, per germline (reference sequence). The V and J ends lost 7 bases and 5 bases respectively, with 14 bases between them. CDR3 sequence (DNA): TGCAGTGAGCGAGGAGGCTGGACCGGGGAGCTGTTTTTT. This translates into CSERGGWTGELFF.